Following are 3 T cell receptor beta chains from one sample sequenced in a study of glioma-infiltrating T cells. TCR alpha and beta CDR3 regions were amplified from RNA using iRepertoire nested multiplex PCR. MiXCR, run by TCRdb on the multiplex PCR reads, gives a single entry per CDR3 protein. In the table there are 300,000 to 450,000 distinct CDR3 sequences, 41% of which are singletons. Sequenced: glioma tissue, nonneoplastic brain tissue, or PBMCs (not recorded which). These receptors all stem from a human donor with low-grade glioma or glioblastoma, undergoing nonglioma brain surgery, or in good health (not recorded which).

Note on this clonotype: The junction does not match germline at one end; this may be a read error. The chain employs TRBV6-1 and TRBJ2-6; D possibly matches TRBD1 or TRBD2 (5 bases each). This CDR3 has 15 residues. CDR1 is MNHNS and CDR2 is SASEGT in the germline V gene. CDR3 protein: CASSASGAGANLLTF. Written as DNA, the CDR3 is TGTGCCAGCAGCGCATCCGGGGCTGGGGCCAACCTCCTGACTTTC.

This clonotype was recorded many times. The chain couples TRBV4-1 to TRBJ2-3, with D tentatively TRBD1 (6 bases). The CDR3 covers 14 residues. Deletions cut 1 base from V and 3 bases from J, with 8 bases between. Germline CDR1 MGHRA, CDR2 YSYEKL. CDR3 residues: CASSQVDRTDTQYF. DNA for the CDR3: TGCGCCAGCAGCCAAGTCGACAGGACAGATACGCAGTATTTT.

This clonotype was observed a few times. V usage is TRBV28 and J usage is TRBJ2-1; the D gene is possibly TRBD2 (6 bases). Germline V CDR1 and CDR2: MDHEN, SYDVKM. The CDR3 is 16 residues long. V was shortened by 3 bases and J by 4 bases, with 16 bases between the two germline ends. This CDR3 reads CASSLGGGGEYNEQFF. DNA of the CDR3: TGTGCCAGCAGTTTGGGAGGTGGAGGGGAATACAATGAGCAGTTCTTC.